This is a list of T cell receptor beta chains from one sample in a study of blood T cell repertoires in COVID-19. Clones were sequenced by immunoSEQ multiplex PCR, and TCRdb holds only the in-frame ones, with some missing. The data show about 100,000 clones, with 85% seen just once and 13% held by the top ten. The material sequenced was peripheral blood. The origin of the receptors is a human donor in a cohort sampled during active COVID-19. Both conserved end residues are part of each CDR3. The D gene is left open where the match is weak. Size is omitted from some rows. Given values are once, few, many or a class for expanded clones.

V gene: TRBV7-2; CDR3 length: 14; D gene: TRBD1; J gene: TRBJ2-7; clone size: NA; CDR3 protein: CASSLDRGSYEQYF; CDR3 DNA: TGTGCCAGCAGCCTCGACAGGGGGTCCTACGAGCAGTACTTC
V gene: TRBV7-2; CDR3 length: 12; D gene: NA; J gene: TRBJ2-7; clone size: NA; CDR3 protein: CASSLALYEQYF; CDR3 DNA: TGTGCCAGCAGCTTAGCGCTATACGAGCAGTACTTC
V gene: TRBV7-9; CDR3 length: 16; D gene: TRBD2; J gene: TRBJ2-3; clone size: NA; CDR3 protein: CASSRGLAGLTDTQYF; CDR3 DNA: TGTGCCAGCAGCCGGGGGCTAGCGGGGCTCACAGATACGCAGTATTTT
V gene: TRBV18; CDR3 length: 14; D gene: TRBD1; J gene: TRBJ2-7; clone size: NA; CDR3 protein: CASSPETGPYEQYF; CDR3 DNA: TGTGCCAGCTCACCAGAGACAGGGCCCTACGAGCAGTACTTC
V gene: TRBV30; CDR3 length: 13; D gene: NA; J gene: TRBJ2-7; clone size: NA; CDR3 protein: CAWSGGPAREQYF; CDR3 DNA: TGTGCCTGGAGTGGTGGGCCCGCCCGCGAGCAGTACTTC
V gene: TRBV5-6; CDR3 length: 16; D gene: NA; J gene: TRBJ2-6; clone size: NA; CDR3 protein: CASSLGSPSGANVLTF; CDR3 DNA: TGTGCCAGCAGCTTGGGGAGCCCATCGGGGGCCAACGTCCTGACTTTC
V gene: TRBV5-1; CDR3 length: 13; D gene: NA; J gene: TRBJ1-5; clone size: NA; CDR3 protein: CASSLDSYQPQHF; CDR3 DNA: TGCGCCAGCAGCTTAGACAGTTATCAGCCCCAGCATTTT
V gene: TRBV12-3/TRBV12-4; CDR3 length: 12; D gene: NA; J gene: TRBJ2-2; clone size: NA; CDR3 protein: CASSLSPGELFF; CDR3 DNA: TGTGCCAGCAGCCTCAGTCCCGGGGAGCTGTTTTTT
V gene: TRBV10-3; CDR3 length: 14; D gene: NA; J gene: TRBJ2-4; clone size: NA; CDR3 protein: CATTPFPAKNIQYF; CDR3 DNA: TGTGCCACGACACCTTTCCCAGCCAAAAACATTCAGTACTTC
V gene: TRBV19; CDR3 length: 13; D gene: TRBD1; J gene: TRBJ2-7; clone size: NA; CDR3 protein: CASSIQGAHEQYF; CDR3 DNA: TGTGCCAGTAGTATTCAGGGGGCCCACGAGCAGTACTTC
V gene: TRBV7-8; CDR3 length: 14; D gene: NA; J gene: TRBJ1-4; clone size: NA; CDR3 protein: CASSLGGVNEKLFF; CDR3 DNA: TGTGCCAGCAGCTTAGGGGGGGTTAATGAAAAACTGTTTTTT
V gene: TRBV7-2; CDR3 length: 15; D gene: TRBD1; J gene: TRBJ1-5; clone size: NA; CDR3 protein: CASSSADRAGQPQHF; CDR3 DNA: TGTGCCAGCAGCTCGGCGGACAGGGCTGGTCAGCCCCAGCATTTT
V gene: TRBV30; CDR3 length: 11; D gene: NA; J gene: TRBJ2-7; clone size: NA; CDR3 protein: CAWSGQYEQYF; CDR3 DNA: TGTGCCTGGAGTGGGCAGTACGAGCAGTACTTC
V gene: TRBV3-1/TRBV3-2; CDR3 length: 16; D gene: TRBD2; J gene: TRBJ2-3; clone size: NA; CDR3 protein: CASSQGVGLAADTQYF; CDR3 DNA: TGTGCCAGCAGCCAAGGTGTGGGACTAGCCGCAGATACGCAGTATTTT
V gene: TRBV6-5; CDR3 length: 12; D gene: NA; J gene: TRBJ1-2; clone size: few; CDR3 protein: CASFSIIYGYTF; CDR3 DNA: TGTGCCAGCTTTTCTATAATCTATGGCTACACCTTC
V gene: TRBV19; CDR3 length: 15; D gene: NA; J gene: TRBJ2-3; clone size: NA; CDR3 protein: CASSIAGESADTQYF; CDR3 DNA: TGTGCCAGTAGTATAGCGGGAGAGAGCGCAGATACGCAGTATTTT
V gene: TRBV11-2; CDR3 length: 14; D gene: NA; J gene: TRBJ1-2; clone size: NA; CDR3 protein: CASSLDGGTYGYTF; CDR3 DNA: TGTGCCAGCAGCTTAGATGGGGGGACCTATGGCTACACCTTC
V gene: TRBV5-1; CDR3 length: 14; D gene: TRBD2; J gene: TRBJ2-5; clone size: NA; CDR3 protein: CASSFGLDQETQYF; CDR3 DNA: TGCGCCAGCAGCTTCGGACTAGACCAAGAGACCCAGTACTTC
V gene: TRBV20-1; CDR3 length: 11; D gene: NA; J gene: TRBJ2-1; clone size: NA; CDR3 protein: CSATLEYEQFF; CDR3 DNA: TGCAGTGCTACCCTAGAGTATGAGCAGTTCTTC
V gene: TRBV18; CDR3 length: 16; D gene: TRBD1; J gene: TRBJ2-5; clone size: once; CDR3 protein: CASSPRVTGGFETQYF; CDR3 DNA: TGTGCCAGCTCACCACGGGTGACAGGGGGCTTTGAGACCCAGTACTTC
V gene: TRBV12-3/TRBV12-4; CDR3 length: 13; D gene: TRBD1; J gene: TRBJ1-5; clone size: few; CDR3 protein: CASSYTGDQPQHF; CDR3 DNA: TGTGCCAGCAGCTACACAGGGGATCAGCCCCAGCATTTT
V gene: TRBV5-1; CDR3 length: 14; D gene: NA; J gene: TRBJ1-1; clone size: NA; CDR3 protein: CASSEQGSNTEAFF; CDR3 DNA: TGCGCCAGCAGCGAACAGGGTAGCAACACTGAAGCTTTCTTT
V gene: TRBV10-3; CDR3 length: 14; D gene: TRBD1; J gene: TRBJ2-7; clone size: NA; CDR3 protein: CAISVGQAVYEQYF; CDR3 DNA: TGTGCCATCAGTGTGGGACAGGCCGTCTACGAGCAGTACTTC
V gene: TRBV27; CDR3 length: 16; D gene: NA; J gene: TRBJ1-1; clone size: NA; CDR3 protein: CASSSYRRGWNTEAFF; CDR3 DNA: TGTGCCAGCAGTTCCTACAGGAGGGGATGGAACACTGAAGCTTTCTTT
V gene: TRBV9; CDR3 length: 13; D gene: NA; J gene: TRBJ2-7; clone size: NA; CDR3 protein: CASSREATGGQYF; CDR3 DNA: TGTGCCAGCAGCCGGGAGGCCACAGGGGGTCAGTACTTC
V gene: TRBV5-6; CDR3 length: 14; D gene: NA; J gene: TRBJ2-2; clone size: NA; CDR3 protein: CASSLVASARELFF; CDR3 DNA: TGTGCCAGCAGCTTGGTGGCTAGCGCTCGGGAGCTGTTTTTT
V gene: TRBV6-2/TRBV6-3; CDR3 length: 14; D gene: NA; J gene: TRBJ1-1; clone size: NA; CDR3 protein: CASSVDRLNTEAFF; CDR3 DNA: TGTGCCAGCAGTGTGGACAGATTGAACACTGAAGCTTTCTTT
V gene: TRBV19; CDR3 length: 15; D gene: TRBD2; J gene: TRBJ2-1; clone size: NA; CDR3 protein: CASSIMGGSHYEQFF; CDR3 DNA: TGTGCCAGTAGTATCATGGGGGGGAGCCACTATGAGCAGTTCTTC
V gene: TRBV19; CDR3 length: 16; D gene: NA; J gene: TRBJ2-1; clone size: NA; CDR3 protein: CASSTPVTRGNNEQFF; CDR3 DNA: TGTGCCAGTAGTACCCCGGTGACTAGGGGTAACAATGAGCAGTTCTTC
V gene: TRBV4-1; CDR3 length: 14; D gene: NA; J gene: TRBJ1-1; clone size: NA; CDR3 protein: CASSHRVANTEAFF; CDR3 DNA: TGCGCCAGCAGCCACAGGGTCGCAAACACTGAAGCTTTCTTT
V gene: TRBV5-1; CDR3 length: 15; D gene: NA; J gene: TRBJ2-5; clone size: NA; CDR3 protein: CASSLVLGQQETQYF; CDR3 DNA: TGCGCCAGCAGCTTGGTCCTGGGCCAACAAGAGACCCAGTACTTC
V gene: TRBV12-5; CDR3 length: 15; D gene: NA; J gene: TRBJ1-1; clone size: NA; CDR3 protein: CASGLVGLSNTEAFF; CDR3 DNA: TGTGCTAGTGGTTTGGTTGGACTGTCGAACACTGAAGCTTTCTTT
V gene: TRBV19; CDR3 length: 14; D gene: NA; J gene: TRBJ2-7; clone size: NA; CDR3 protein: CASQDSFMSYEQYF; CDR3 DNA: TGTGCCAGTCAAGACAGTTTTATGAGCTACGAGCAGTACTTC
V gene: TRBV27; CDR3 length: 15; D gene: TRBD1; J gene: TRBJ2-5; clone size: once; CDR3 protein: CASRADRVSGETQYF; CDR3 DNA: TGTGCCAGCAGGGCAGACAGGGTTTCGGGTGAGACCCAGTACTTC
V gene: TRBV6-1; CDR3 length: 16; D gene: NA; J gene: TRBJ1-5; clone size: NA; CDR3 protein: CASSAGDLLSNQPQHF; CDR3 DNA: TGTGCCAGCAGTGCAGGGGATTTACTAAGCAATCAGCCCCAGCATTTT
V gene: TRBV11-2; CDR3 length: 12; D gene: NA; J gene: TRBJ2-5; clone size: NA; CDR3 protein: CASSSSDYTQYF; CDR3 DNA: TGTGCCAGCAGCTCCTCCGACTACACCCAGTACTTC
V gene: TRBV7-2; CDR3 length: 15; D gene: TRBD1; J gene: TRBJ1-2; clone size: NA; CDR3 protein: CASSLAPGGRLGYTF; CDR3 DNA: TGTGCCAGCAGCTTAGCGCCAGGGGGCCGACTTGGCTACACCTTC
V gene: TRBV19; CDR3 length: 14; D gene: NA; J gene: TRBJ1-5; clone size: NA; CDR3 protein: CASTDSGVSQPQHF; CDR3 DNA: TGTGCCAGTACCGACAGTGGGGTAAGTCAGCCCCAGCATTTT
V gene: TRBV4-1; CDR3 length: 16; D gene: NA; J gene: TRBJ1-1; clone size: NA; CDR3 protein: CASSQRALLANTEAFF; CDR3 DNA: TGCGCCAGCAGCCAACGAGCCCTTCTAGCGAACACTGAAGCTTTCTTT
V gene: TRBV18; CDR3 length: 15; D gene: NA; J gene: TRBJ1-2; clone size: NA; CDR3 protein: CASSPAREANYGYTF; CDR3 DNA: TGTGCCAGCTCACCGGCCAGGGAAGCTAACTATGGCTACACCTTC
V gene: TRBV7-9; CDR3 length: 13; D gene: NA; J gene: TRBJ2-3; clone size: NA; CDR3 protein: CASSTAGLDTQYF; CDR3 DNA: TGTGCCAGCAGCACTGCAGGGTTAGATACGCAGTATTTT
V gene: TRBV19; CDR3 length: 16; D gene: NA; J gene: TRBJ1-5; clone size: NA; CDR3 protein: CASSRGGEYSNQPQHF; CDR3 DNA: TGTGCCAGTAGTAGGGGGGGGGAGTATAGCAATCAGCCCCAGCATTTT
V gene: TRBV5-1; CDR3 length: 12; D gene: NA; J gene: TRBJ2-5; clone size: NA; CDR3 protein: CASSVTGETQYF; CDR3 DNA: TGCGCCAGCAGCGTGACAGGAGAGACCCAGTACTTC